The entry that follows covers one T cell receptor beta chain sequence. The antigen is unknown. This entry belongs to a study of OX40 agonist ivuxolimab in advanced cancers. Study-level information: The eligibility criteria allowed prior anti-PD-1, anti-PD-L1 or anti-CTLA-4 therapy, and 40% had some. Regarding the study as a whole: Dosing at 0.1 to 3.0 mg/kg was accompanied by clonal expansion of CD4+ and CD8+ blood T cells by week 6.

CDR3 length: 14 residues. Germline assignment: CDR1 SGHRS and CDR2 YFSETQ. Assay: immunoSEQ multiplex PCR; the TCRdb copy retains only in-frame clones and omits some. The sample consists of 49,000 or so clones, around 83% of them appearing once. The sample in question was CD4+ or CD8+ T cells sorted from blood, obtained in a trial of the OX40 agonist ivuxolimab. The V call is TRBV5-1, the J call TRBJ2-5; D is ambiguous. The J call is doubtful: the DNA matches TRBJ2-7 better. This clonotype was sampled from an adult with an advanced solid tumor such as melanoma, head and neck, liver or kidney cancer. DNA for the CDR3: TGCGCCAGCAGCTTGGCGGTAAGCTCCTACGAGCAGTACTTC. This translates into CASSLAVSSYEQYF.